The next 14 T cell receptor beta chains were all read from a single sample in a study of blood T cell repertoires in COVID-19. Data came from immunoSEQ multiplex PCR; TCRdb stores just in-frame clones and leaves some out. The sample holds 500,000 to 600,000 clones, about 89% seen once. The specimen was peripheral blood. The receptors were sampled from a woman in her fifties or sixties with COVID-19, enrolled during active disease.

This chain connects TRBV11-2 to TRBJ2-2; 8 bases agree with TRBD1. With 5 bases clipped from V and 1 base from J, the junction kept 12 bases outside the gene matches. This CDR3 is built from 18 residues. Germline V gene data show CDR1 as SGHAT and CDR2 as FQNNGV. For the CDR3, the DNA is TGTGCCAGCAGCCTCTACCGATCCGGGACAGGGAACACCGGGGAGCTGTTTTTT. Protein product: CASSLYRSGTGNTGELFF.

The chain recombines TRBV7-2 with TRBJ2-7, with a tentative D call TRBD1 (5 bases). CDR3 size: 15 residues. Germline CDR1 SGHTA, CDR2 FQGNSA. Trimming pared 0 bases from V and 1 base from J, leaving 10 bases between. The CDR3 DNA sequence: TGTGCCAGCAGCTTAGCGGGGCTTATTTCCTACGAGCAGTACTTC. Its translation: CASSLAGLISYEQYF.

This chain uses TRBV20-1 with TRBJ2-7; no firm D call. The ends were cut back, 1 base at V and 6 bases at J, with 7 bases in the middle. In germline, CDR1 is DFQATT, CDR2 SNEGSKA (reference sequence). The CDR3 is 11 residues long. The CDR3 here is CSARVVAEQYF. The CDR3 DNA is TGCAGTGCTAGAGTAGTTGCCGAGCAGTACTTC.

The chain employs TRBV15 and TRBJ1-4; D is ambiguous. The germline gives CDR1 LNHNV, CDR2 YYDKDF (reference sequence). Deletions cut 1 base from V and 6 bases from J, with 18 bases between. The CDR3 is 17 amino acids. The CDR3: CATSRALGRGSDEKLFF. For the CDR3, the DNA is TGTGCCACCAGCAGAGCGCTAGGGCGAGGGTCAGATGAAAAACTGTTTTTT.

The chain recombines TRBV10-1 with TRBJ2-7; D is possibly TRBD1 (6 bases). Germline V gene sequence: CDR1 WNHNN, CDR2 SYGVQD (reference sequence). The V and J ends lost 2 bases and 1 base respectively, with 6 bases between them. This CDR3 comprises 13 residues. The CDR3 protein is CASSEQGSYEQYF. CDR3 coding DNA: TGCGCCAGCAGTGAGCAGGGGTCCTACGAGCAGTACTTC.

This sequence joins TRBV3-1 (or the pseudogene TRBV3-2) and TRBJ2-1, with 8 bases aligning to TRBD2. V lost 1 base and J lost 5; bases outside the gene matches: 1. This CDR3 spans 14 amino acids. Per germline, CDR1 LGHDT and CDR2 YNNKEL (reference sequence). CDR3 DNA: TGTGCCAGCAGCCAAGCGGGGGGGAACAATGAGCAGTTCTTC. Translation: CASSQAGGNNEQFF.

The chain joins TRBV10-2 to TRBJ1-2, with a weak D call TRBD1 (5 bases). CDR1 is WSHSY and CDR2 is SAAADI in the germline V gene. The V gene lost 4 bases and the J gene lost 7 bases, with 16 bases spanning the gap. This CDR3 region has 14 residues. For the CDR3, the DNA is TGCGCCAGCAGTGGAATCGGGGGGGAAATTGGCTACACCTTC. Amino acid sequence: CASSGIGGEIGYTF.

V and J are TRBV30 and TRBJ2-2; 7 bases match TRBD1. The ends lost 7 bases at V and 1 base at J; junction bases unmatched: 9. CDR3 length: 15 amino acids. Germline V gene lookup returns CDR1 GTSNPN and CDR2 SVGIG (reference sequence). DNA for the CDR3: TGTGCCTCCCCACAGGGGAATCGGAACACCGGGGAGCTGTTTTTT. Translation gives CASPQGNRNTGELFF. Looking up the rest from reference TRBV30 and TRBJ2-2 gives the full variable domain: SQTIHQWPATLVQPVGSPLSLECTVEGTSNPNLYWYRQAAGRGLQLLFYSVGIGQISSEVPQNLSASRPQDRQFILSSKKLLLSDSGFYLCASPQGNRNTGELFFGEGSRLTVL.

This chain joins TRBV5-6 and TRBJ1-6, with 7 bases identical to TRBD1. With V trimmed by 3 bases and J by 9 bases, 6 bases remained unmatched. Germline V lookup: CDR1 SGHDT, CDR2 YYEEEE. This CDR3 spans 14 amino acids. This CDR3 is CASSSTGRTSPLHF. The CDR3 DNA reads TGTGCCAGCAGCTCGACAGGGCGGACTTCACCCCTCCACTTT.

The V and J genes are TRBV10-3 and TRBJ2-3; 10 nucleotides line up with TRBD2. There are 16 residues in the CDR3. From germline, CDR1 is ENHRY and CDR2 SYGVKD. The trim removed 2 bases at V and 5 bases at J, leaving 7 bases unmatched. The CDR3 spells CAISESLSGGGDTQYF. CDR3 in DNA: TGTGCCATCAGTGAGAGTTTAAGCGGGGGGGGAGATACGCAGTATTTT.

This clone was seen only once. The V gene is TRBV2, the J gene TRBJ1-5; the match to TRBD1 covers 7 bases. The junction had 1 base not matched to a gene; V was cut back by 3 bases and J by 2 bases. The V gene's germline CDR1 is SNHLY and CDR2 FYNNEI. This CDR3 has 14 residues. The CDR3 nucleotides are TGTGCCAGCAGTGACGGGACAGGCAATCAGCCCCAGCATTTT. Translated: CASSDGTGNQPQHF.

The V gene is TRBV7-9, the J gene TRBJ2-7; D is possibly TRBD1 (6 bases). CDR1 and CDR2 (germline): SEHNR, FQNEAQ (reference sequence). The CDR3 is 15 residues long. V was pared by 0 bases and J by 5 bases, with 14 bases between. CDR3 protein: CASSLALGHLNEQYF. CDR3 in DNA: TGTGCCAGCAGCTTAGCTCTGGGACACCTAAACGAGCAGTACTTC. The variable domain in full, with the rest retrieved from reference TRBV7-9 and TRBJ2-7, is DTGVSQNPRHKITKRGQNVTFRCDPISEHNRLYWYRQTLGQGPEFLTYFQNEAQLEKSRLLSDRFSAERPKGSFSTLEIQRTEQGDSAMYLCASSLALGHLNEQYFGPGTRLTVT.

This rearrangement joins TRBV7-7 to TRBJ2-7; 8 bases fit TRBD1. J gave up 4 bases and V 5 bases, and 4 bases lay outside the gene matches. Germline V gives CDR1 SSHAT, CDR2 FNYEAQ (reference sequence). The CDR3 is made up of 13 amino acids. CDR3 in DNA: TGTGCCAGCAGCCCCCGGACAGGGTACGAGCAGTACTTC. Translating it yields CASSPRTGYEQYF.

This chain uses TRBV6-5 with TRBJ1-2; maybe TRBD1 (6 bases). The CDR3 sequence is 15 residues long. Per the germline V gene, CDR1 is MNHEY and CDR2 is SVGAGI. Trimming took off 6 bases at V and 8 bases at J, with 22 bases between the two ends. The DNA of the CDR3 is TGTGCCAGCAGGTCCCGTCCAGGGGTAGGTCGAGGCTACACCTTC. Translating it yields CASRSRPGVGRGYTF.